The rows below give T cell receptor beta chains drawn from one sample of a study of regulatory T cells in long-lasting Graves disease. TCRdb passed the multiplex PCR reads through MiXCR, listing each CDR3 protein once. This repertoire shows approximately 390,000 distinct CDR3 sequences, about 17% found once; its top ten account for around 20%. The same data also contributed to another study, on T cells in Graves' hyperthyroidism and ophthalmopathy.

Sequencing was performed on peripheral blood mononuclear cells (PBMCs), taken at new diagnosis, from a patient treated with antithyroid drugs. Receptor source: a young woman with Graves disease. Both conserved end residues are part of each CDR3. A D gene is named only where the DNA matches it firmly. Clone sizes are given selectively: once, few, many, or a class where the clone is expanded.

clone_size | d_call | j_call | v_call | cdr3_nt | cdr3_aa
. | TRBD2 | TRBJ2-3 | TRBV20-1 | TGCAGTGTCGGAGGGACTAGCGGGGGGACGGATACGCAGTATTTT | CSVGGTSGGTDTQYF
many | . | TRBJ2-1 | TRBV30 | TGTGCCTGGAGTGTACTGGGTGGGGCCTTGATTGAGCAGTTCTTC | CAWSVLGGALIEQFF
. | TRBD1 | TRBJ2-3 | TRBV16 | TGTGCCAGCAGCCAATGGGGGACAGTGGCAGATACGCAGTATTTT | CASSQWGTVADTQYF
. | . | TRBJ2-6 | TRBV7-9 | TGTGCCAGCAGCTTAGAGTCCACTCCTGGGGCCAACGTCCTGACTTTC | CASSLESTPGANVLTF
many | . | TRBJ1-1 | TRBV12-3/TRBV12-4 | TGTGCCAGCAGTCCTTTTATGGGAGGAAACACTGAAGCTTTCTTT | CASSPFMGGNTEAFF
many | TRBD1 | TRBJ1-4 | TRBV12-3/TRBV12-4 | TGTGCCAGCAGTTTTCAGGGGGCGGATGAAAAACTGTTTTTT | CASSFQGADEKLFF
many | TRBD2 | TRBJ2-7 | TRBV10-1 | TGCGCCAGCAGTGAGTACCCGGGACTAGCTACCTACGAGCAGTACTTC | CASSEYPGLATYEQYF
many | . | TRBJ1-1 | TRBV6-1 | TGTGCCAGCAGTAGGGGTACTGAAGCTTTCTTT | CASSRGTEAFF
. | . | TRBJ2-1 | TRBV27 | TGTGCCAGCAGTCCCGACTTCGGTAGCTCCTACAATGAGCAGTTCTTC | CASSPDFGSSYNEQFF
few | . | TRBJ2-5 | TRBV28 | TGTGCCAGCAGTTTTGAGAACTGGCAAGAGACCCAGTACTTC | CASSFENWQETQYF
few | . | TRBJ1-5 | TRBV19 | TGTGCCAGTAGTAAGGGGGACGCAGGGAATCAGCCCCAGCATTTT | CASSKGDAGNQPQHF
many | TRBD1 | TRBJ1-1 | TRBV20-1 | TGCAGTGCTAGAACCGGGACAGGGTTCTTGGGAGCTTTCTTT | CSARTGTGFLGAFF
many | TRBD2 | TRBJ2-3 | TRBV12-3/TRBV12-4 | TGTGCCAGCAGGACGCGCGGGGGGGTCGCCGATACGCAGTATTTT | CASRTRGGVADTQYF
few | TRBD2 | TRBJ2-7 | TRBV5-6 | TGTGCCAGCAGCGCCGGGACTAGCGCTACGAAGCAGTACTTC | CASSAGTSATKQYF
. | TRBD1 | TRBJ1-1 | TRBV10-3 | TGTGCCATCTGGACAGGGAGGAACACTGAAGCTTTCTTT | CAIWTGRNTEAFF
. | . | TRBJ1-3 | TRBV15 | TGTGCCACCAGCAGAGATCTGGGGGCTGGAAACACCATATATTTT | CATSRDLGAGNTIYF
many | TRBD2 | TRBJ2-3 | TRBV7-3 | TGTGCCAGCAGTCCTGGACTAGCGGGAGTTGTCGGGACAGATACGCAGTATTTT | CASSPGLAGVVGTDTQYF
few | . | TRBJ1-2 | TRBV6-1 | TGTGCCAGCAGTGAAAGAATCCGTAATGGCTACACCTTC | CASSERIRNGYTF
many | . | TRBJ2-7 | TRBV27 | TGTGCCAGCAGGGCTCAGGGGAGGGGAGACGAGCAGTACTTC | CASRAQGRGDEQYF
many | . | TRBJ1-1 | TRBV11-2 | TGTGCCAGCAGCTCGGACAGATTCAGGGAAGCTTTCTTT | CASSSDRFREAFF
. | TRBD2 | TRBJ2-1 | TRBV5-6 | TGTGCCAGCAGCTCTAGCGGGGGGCATTTCAATGAGCAGTTCTTC | CASSSSGGHFNEQFF
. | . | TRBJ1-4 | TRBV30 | TGTGCCTGCAACCCAGGACAGCTGGCAGGGGAAAAACTGTTTTTT | CACNPGQLAGEKLFF
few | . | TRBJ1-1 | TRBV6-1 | TGTGCCAGCAGCATACAGGTAATGGGGAACACTGAAGCTTTCTTT | CASSIQVMGNTEAFF
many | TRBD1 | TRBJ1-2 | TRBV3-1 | TGTGCCAGCAGCCTAGGCCGGGACAGGGTCCCCTATGGCTACACCTTC | CASSLGRDRVPYGYTF
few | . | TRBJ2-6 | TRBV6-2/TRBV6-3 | TGTGCCAGCAGTTACGACAACTCTGGGGCCAACGTCCTGACTTTC | CASSYDNSGANVLTF
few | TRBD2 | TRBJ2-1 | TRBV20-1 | TGCAGTGCTAGAGGCGGCGGGGGGGCCTCGGGGAATTACAATGAGCAGTTCTTC | CSARGGGGASGNYNEQFF
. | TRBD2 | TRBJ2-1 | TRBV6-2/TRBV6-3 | TGTGCCAGCAGCCTTAGCGGGGGGGCCAATGAGCAGTTCTTC | CASSLSGGANEQFF
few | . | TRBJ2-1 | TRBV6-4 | TGTGCCAGCAGTGACTTAGGGTTTGGTGAGCAGTTCTTC | CASSDLGFGEQFF
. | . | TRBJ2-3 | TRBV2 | TGTGCCAGCAGCCAAACCCGCACCCCCGGAGATACGCAGTATTTT | CASSQTRTPGDTQYF
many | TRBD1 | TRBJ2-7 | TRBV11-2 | TGTGCCAGCAGCTTATGGGGCGACAGGGACTACGAGCAGTACTTC | CASSLWGDRDYEQYF
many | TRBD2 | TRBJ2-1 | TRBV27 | TGTGCCAGCAACGACGGGACTAGCGGAAACAATGAGCAGTTCTTC | CASNDGTSGNNEQFF
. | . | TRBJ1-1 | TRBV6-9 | TGTGCCAGCAGTTACGTCGGCGGCTCCACTGAAGCTTTCTTT | CASSYVGGSTEAFF
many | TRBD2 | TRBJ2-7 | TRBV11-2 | TGTGCCAGCAGTCGTAGCGGGAGCAATAACTACGAGCAGTACTTC | CASSRSGSNNYEQYF
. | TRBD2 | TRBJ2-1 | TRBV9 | TGTGCCAGCAGCGTATGGTGGCGGGAGGGCCCTGGCAATGAGCAGTTCTTC | CASSVWWREGPGNEQFF
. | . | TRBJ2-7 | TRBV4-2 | TGTGCCAGCAACCAAGACTGGGGGTGGGGAGGCTACGAGCAGTACTTC | CASNQDWGWGGYEQYF
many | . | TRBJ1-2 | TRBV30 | TGTGCCTGGAGTCCCGCTCTTGGCTACACCTTC | CAWSPALGYTF
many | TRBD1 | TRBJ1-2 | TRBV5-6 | TGTGCCAGTTACAGGGGTCAGGAGGGCTACACCTTC | CASYRGQEGYTF
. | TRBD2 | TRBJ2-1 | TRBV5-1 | TGCGCCAGCAGCAGCCAAGGACTAGCGGGCCACAATGAGCAGTTCTTC | CASSSQGLAGHNEQFF
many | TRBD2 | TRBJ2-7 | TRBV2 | TGTGCCAGCAGGCGGACTAGCGGGGGCTACGAGCAGTACTTC | CASRRTSGGYEQYF
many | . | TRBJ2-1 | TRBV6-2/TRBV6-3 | TGTGCCAGCAGTTACCTCGGCAACACCTCCTACAATGAGCAGTTCTTC | CASSYLGNTSYNEQFF
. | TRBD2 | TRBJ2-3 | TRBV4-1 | TGCGCCAGCAGCCAAGAAGGGGCGGGAGCTAGCACAGATACGCAGTATTTT | CASSQEGAGASTDTQYF
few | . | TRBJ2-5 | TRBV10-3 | TGTGCCACCCAAACTAAGCAGGGACAAGAGGCCCAGTACTTC | CATQTKQGQEAQYF
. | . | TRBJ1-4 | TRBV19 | TGTGCCAGTAGTCCCATTGGAACTAATGAAAAACTGTTTTTT | CASSPIGTNEKLFF
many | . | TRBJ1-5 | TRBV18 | TGTGCCAGCTCACTACAGGGTTCTCGGCAGCCCCAGCATTTT | CASSLQGSRQPQHF
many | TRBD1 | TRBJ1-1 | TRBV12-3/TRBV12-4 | TGTGCCAGCAAGGCGGACAGGGTGACCACTGAAGCTTTCTTT | CASKADRVTTEAFF
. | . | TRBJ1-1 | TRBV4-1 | TGCGCCAGCAGCCCCCGGGAGTTGAACACTGAAGCTTTCTTT | CASSPRELNTEAFF